Sequencing of this T cell receptor (beta chain) was carried out in a study of blood T cell repertoires in COVID-19. About the research overall: COVID-19 samples collected from the United States, Italy and Spain covered acute and convalescent phases.

Here immunoSEQ multiplex PCR was the method, and the copy in TCRdb shows in-frame clones only, minus some. The sample shows about 130,000 clones, 65% to 90% of them seen only once. This CDR3 spans 13 amino acids. The V segment lost 6 bases and the J segment 6 bases; nucleotides outside the gene matches: 5. The germline gives CDR1 SQVTM, CDR2 ANQGSEA. V is TRBV29-1 and J is TRBJ1-5; TRBD1 agrees at 10 bases. The receptor was isolated from a man older than 75 with active or convalescent COVID-19. Sequences were obtained from peripheral blood. The CDR3 spells CSVGQGLGQPQHF. The CDR3 DNA is TGCAGCGTGGGACAGGGGTTAGGTCAGCCCCAGCATTTT. Filled out from reference TRBV29-1 and TRBJ1-5, the complete variable domain reads SAVISQKPSRDICQRGTSLTIQCQVDSQVTMMFWYRQQPGQSLTLIATANQGSEATYESGFVIDKFPISRPNLTFSTLTVSNMSPEDSSIYLCSVGQGLGQPQHFGDGTRLSIL.